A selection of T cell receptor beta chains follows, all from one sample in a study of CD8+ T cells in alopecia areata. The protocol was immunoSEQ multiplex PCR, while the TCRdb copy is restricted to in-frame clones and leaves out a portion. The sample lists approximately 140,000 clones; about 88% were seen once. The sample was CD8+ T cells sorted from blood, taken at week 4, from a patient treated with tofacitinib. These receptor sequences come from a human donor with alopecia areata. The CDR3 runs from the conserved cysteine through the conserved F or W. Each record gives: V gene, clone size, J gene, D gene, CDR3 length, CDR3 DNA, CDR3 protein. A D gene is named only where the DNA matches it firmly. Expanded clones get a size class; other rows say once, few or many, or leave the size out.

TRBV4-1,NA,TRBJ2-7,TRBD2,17,TGCGCCAGCAGCCAAGAGAATGGCGGGACTAGCACCTACGAGCAGTACTTC,CASSQENGGTSTYEQYF
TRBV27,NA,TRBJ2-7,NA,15,TGTGCCAGCAGTTTGACGACTCACAGCTCCTACGAGCAGTACTTC,CASSLTTHSSYEQYF
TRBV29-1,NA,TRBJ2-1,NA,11,TGCAGCGTGGCGGGGCGCGGTGAGCAGTTCTTC,CSVAGRGEQFF
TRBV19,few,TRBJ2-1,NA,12,TGTGCCAGTAGTATAGGGGGATATGAGCAGTTCTTC,CASSIGGYEQFF
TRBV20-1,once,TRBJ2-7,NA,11,TGCAGTGCTGGCGAAGCCTACGAGCAGTACTTC,CSAGEAYEQYF
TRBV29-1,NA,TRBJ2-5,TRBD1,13,TGCAGCGTTTCAGGGGGTGTCCAAGAGACCCAGTACTTC,CSVSGGVQETQYF
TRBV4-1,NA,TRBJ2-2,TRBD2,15,TGCGCCAGCAGCCACCTGGGACTAGAGAACGGGGAGCTGTTTTTT,CASSHLGLENGELFF
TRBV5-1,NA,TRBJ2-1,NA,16,TGCGCCAGCAGCCTTCTCCGAGACTACCCTTGGAATGAGCAGTTCTTC,CASSLLRDYPWNEQFF
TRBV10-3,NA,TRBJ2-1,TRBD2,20,TGTGCCATCAGTGAGTATTGGACTAGCGGGGTCCTCGAAGCGGGCAATGAGCAGTTCTTC,CAISEYWTSGVLEAGNEQFF
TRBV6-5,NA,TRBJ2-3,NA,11,TGTGCCAGCAGTTACTCTGATACGCAGTATTTT,CASSYSDTQYF
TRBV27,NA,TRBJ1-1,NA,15,TGTGCCAGCAGTTTACACGTACCGGGGAACACTGAAGCTTTCTTT,CASSLHVPGNTEAFF
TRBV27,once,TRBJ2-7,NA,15,TGTGCCAGCAGTTGGACTCTGGGGAGCTCCTACGAGCAGTACTTC,CASSWTLGSSYEQYF
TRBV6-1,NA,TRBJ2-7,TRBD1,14,TGTGCCAGCAGCCGGACAGGGACCATCTACGAGCAGTACTTC,CASSRTGTIYEQYF
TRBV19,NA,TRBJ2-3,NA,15,TGTGCCAGTAGAGAAGGGTTTAAGAACACAGATACGCAGTATTTT,CASREGFKNTDTQYF
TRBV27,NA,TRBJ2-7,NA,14,TGTGCCAGCAGTTTAATCCAGGGGGGCTACGAGCAGTACTTC,CASSLIQGGYEQYF
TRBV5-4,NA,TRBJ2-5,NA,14,TGTGCCAGCAGCTTGGAGAGGGGCCAAGAGACCCAGTACTTC,CASSLERGQETQYF
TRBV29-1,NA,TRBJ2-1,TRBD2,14,TGCAGCGTTGTTCGAACTAGCGGGAGCGGTGAGCAGTTCTTC,CSVVRTSGSGEQFF
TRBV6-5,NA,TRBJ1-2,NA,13,TGTGCCAGCAGTCCGCAAGCTAACTATGGCTACACCTTC,CASSPQANYGYTF
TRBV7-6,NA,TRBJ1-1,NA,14,TGTGCCAGCAGCTTCAGGGACGGTATCCCTGAAGCTTTCTTT,CASSFRDGIPEAFF
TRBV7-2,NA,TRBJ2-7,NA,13,TGTGCCAGCAGCTTGGGCTCCTTGTGGGAGCAGTACTTC,CASSLGSLWEQYF
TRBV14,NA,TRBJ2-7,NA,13,TGTGCCAGCAGCCAATATCAGGGATACGAGCAGTACTTC,CASSQYQGYEQYF
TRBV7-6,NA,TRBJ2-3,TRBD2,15,TGTGCCAGCAGCTTAGCGAGCGGGAGCGGAGATACGCAGTATTTT,CASSLASGSGDTQYF
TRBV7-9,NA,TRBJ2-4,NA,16,TGTGCCAGCAGCCCAAACCTAATCGGGGGACGGGGCATTCAGTACTTC,CASSPNLIGGRGIQYF
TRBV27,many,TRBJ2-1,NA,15,TGTGCCAGCAGTACCGTTCGGACCGCCCGGCATGAGCAGTTCTTC,CASSTVRTARHEQFF
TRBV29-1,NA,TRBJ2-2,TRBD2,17,TGCAGCGTTGAAGAACTTAGTAGCGGGGGGGCCGTCGGGGAGCTGTTTTTT,CSVEELSSGGAVGELFF
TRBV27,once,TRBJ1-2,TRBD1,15,TGTGCCAGCAGTCCAAGGACAGGGGTCCTCTATGGCTACACCTTC,CASSPRTGVLYGYTF
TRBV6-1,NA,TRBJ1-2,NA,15,TGTGCCAGCAGTGAAGCGAGCTACCAGACCCAAGGCTACACCTTC,CASSEASYQTQGYTF
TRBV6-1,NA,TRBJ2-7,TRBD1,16,TGTGCCAGCAGTGAGGGGACAGGCATAACCTGGTACGAGCAGTACTTC,CASSEGTGITWYEQYF
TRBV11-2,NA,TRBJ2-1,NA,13,TGTGCCAGCAGTTCGAGGACAGACAATGAGCAGTTCTTC,CASSSRTDNEQFF
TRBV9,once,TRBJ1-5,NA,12,TGTGCCAGCAGCGTAGGGGTTCAGCCCCAGCATTTT,CASSVGVQPQHF
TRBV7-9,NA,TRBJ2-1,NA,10,TGTGCCAGCAGCTTAGTCGTACAGTTCTTC,CASSLVVQFF
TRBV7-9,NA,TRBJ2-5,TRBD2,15,TGTGCCAGCAGCTTGCCAGCTAGCGGGAATCAGACCCAGTACTTC,CASSLPASGNQTQYF
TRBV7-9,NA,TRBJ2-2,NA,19,TGTGCCAGCAGCTTAGTGTCAACAATCCGGGACCCGGACACCGGGGAGCTGTTTTTT,CASSLVSTIRDPDTGELFF
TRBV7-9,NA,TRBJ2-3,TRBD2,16,TGTGCCAGCAGCCACCTCGGCGGGGGAAGCACAGATACGCAGTATTTT,CASSHLGGGSTDTQYF
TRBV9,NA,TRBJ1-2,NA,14,TGTGCCAGCAGCGGCTTGGACGGCCCCTATGGCTACACCTTC,CASSGLDGPYGYTF
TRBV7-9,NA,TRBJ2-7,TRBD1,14,TGTGCCAGCAGCTTAACCGGGACAGACTACGAGCAGTACTTC,CASSLTGTDYEQYF
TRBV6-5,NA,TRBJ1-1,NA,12,TGTGCCAGCAGTATGATGGGGACTGAAGCTTTCTTT,CASSMMGTEAFF
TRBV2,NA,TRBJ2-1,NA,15,TGTGCCAGGAACCGGGACCCGAGCTCCTACAATGAGCAGTTCTTC,CARNRDPSSYNEQFF
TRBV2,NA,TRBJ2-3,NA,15,TGTGCCAGCAGTGATCCCGAGCGGAGCACAGATACGCAGTATTTT,CASSDPERSTDTQYF
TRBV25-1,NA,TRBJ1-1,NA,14,TGTGCCAGCAGTGAATATCGGGGGAACACTGAAGCTTTCTTT,CASSEYRGNTEAFF
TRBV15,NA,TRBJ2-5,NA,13,TGTGCCACCAGCAGAGAGAGGGTAGAGACCCAGTACTTC,CATSRERVETQYF
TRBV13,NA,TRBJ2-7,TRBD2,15,TGTGCCAGCAGCATAGGGGGGACTAGCGAGAACGAGCAGTACTTC,CASSIGGTSENEQYF
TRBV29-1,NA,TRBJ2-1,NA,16,TGCAGCGTCCCCTCTCCGGACGGAAACTCCTACAATGAGCAGTTCTTC,CSVPSPDGNSYNEQFF
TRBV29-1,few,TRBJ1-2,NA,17,TGCAGCGTTGAAGATTCTCGCGGAGATGTAGCTAACTATGGCTACACCTTC,CSVEDSRGDVANYGYTF
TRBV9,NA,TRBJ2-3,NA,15,TGTGCCAGCAGCGTAGGGGGACCTAACACAGATACGCAGTATTTT,CASSVGGPNTDTQYF
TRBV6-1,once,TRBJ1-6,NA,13,TGTGCCAGCAGTGAAGATCCGAATTCACCCCTCCACTTT,CASSEDPNSPLHF